This TCR beta chain was identified in a study of response to subunit inactivated influenza vaccine. One entry per CDR3 protein results from TCRdb running MiXCR on the RT-PCR reads. The sample lists about 570,000 distinct CDR3 sequences; around 11% were seen once. This clonotype was counted ten times or more. The data were also submitted as part of a second study, on T cells expressing NK-cell markers. That study adds: Generation of TCR beta cDNA was performed by 5'RACE template switching incorporating UMIs.

The TCR sequence derives from a middle-aged man who received an inactivated influenza vaccine. The sequencing used PBMCs from blood, collected on the day of vaccination.

The CDR3 coding sequence is TGCAGTGCTAGATCCGGGAACACTGAAGCTTTCTTT. It translates to CSARSGNTEAFF. This chain joins TRBV20-1 and TRBJ1-1; D gene uncertain. V was pared by 2 bases and J by 1 base, with 5 bases between. The CDR3 totals 12 residues. Germline CDR1 and CDR2: DFQATT and SNEGSKA (reference sequence).